A single sample is the source of the 32 T cell receptor beta chains below, sequenced in a study of cytomegalovirus exposure and HLA in healthy donors. This PCR relied on a set of 60 Vbeta primers and 13 Jbeta primers. The data were produced by immunoSEQ multiplex PCR, yet TCRdb's version contains in-frame clones alone and is incomplete. This sample contains 70,000 or so clones. Sequencing was carried out using PBMCs. These receptors originate from a man in his forties in good health and CMV-seronegative.

The chain recombines TRBV6-1 with TRBJ1-5; no clear D. In germline, CDR1 is MNHNS, CDR2 SASEGT. CDR3 length equals 14 residues. Trimming took off 2 bases at V and 4 bases at J, with 9 bases between the two ends. The CDR3 spells CASSEIGTNQPQHF. The CDR3, as DNA: TGTGCCAGCAGTGAAATTGGCACAAATCAGCCCCAGCATTTT.

CDR3 sequence reads: CASSPTGFSDAEAFF. In DNA form, the CDR3 reads TGTGCCAGCTCTCCAACAGGGTTCTCGGACGCTGAAGCTTTCTTT. The chain combines TRBV6-5 with TRBJ1-1, with a possible D match to TRBD1 (6 bases). Between the trimmed V and J ends, which lost 8 bases and 6 bases, there was a span of 22 bases. CDR1 MNHEY and CDR2 SVGAGI come from the germline V gene. CDR3 size: 15 residues.

The rearrangement joins TRBV18 to TRBJ2-1, with 12 bases matching TRBD2. CDR1 and CDR2 from the germline V gene are KGHSH and LQKENI. With V trimmed by 5 bases and J by 2 bases, 4 bases remained unmatched. The CDR3 consists of 16 residues. The CDR3 sequence: CASSSGLAGTYNEQFF. CDR3 DNA: TGTGCCAGCTCAAGTGGACTAGCGGGAACCTACAATGAGCAGTTCTTC.

The chain recombines TRBV2 with TRBJ2-4, with 11 bases aligning to TRBD2. The germline CDR1 and CDR2 sequences are SNHLY and FYNNEI. After removal of 0 bases from V and 6 bases from J, the junction contained 13 bases not matched to a gene. The CDR3 contains 19 residues. The CDR3 here is CASSEAQWTSGLGGNIQYF. CDR3 bases: TGTGCCAGCAGTGAAGCGCAGTGGACTAGCGGGTTAGGTGGAAACATTCAGTACTTC.

The J gene is TRBJ1-6, the V gene TRBV30; 7 nucleotides agree with TRBD1. The CDR3 has 13 amino acids. The germline gives CDR1 GTSNPN, CDR2 SVGIG (reference sequence). The trim removed 1 base at V and 10 bases at J, leaving 4 bases unmatched. CDR3 region: CAWSGTGKSPLHF. The CDR3 coding sequence is TGTGCCTGGAGTGGGACAGGCAAATCACCCCTCCACTTT.

CDR3 bases: TGTGCCAGCAGTGACCCGAAGGAGGGACGGTCATACAATGAGCAGTTCTTC. It encodes CASSDPKEGRSYNEQFF. The rearrangement links TRBV25-1 to TRBJ2-1, with a tentative D call TRBD2 (6 bases). V was trimmed by 3 bases and J by 4 bases, leaving 19 bases between them. This CDR3 is 17 amino acids long. Germline CDR1 is MGHDK and CDR2 is SYGVNS.

This rearrangement joins TRBV5-6 to TRBJ2-2; D may be TRBD2 (5 bases). Trimming removed 2 bases at V and 7 bases at J, with 15 bases between. The CDR3 runs to 15 residues. Germline loops: CDR1 SGHDT, CDR2 YYEEEE. CDR3 residues: CASSLFEGRLGELFF. CDR3 nucleotides: TGTGCCAGCAGCTTATTCGAGGGTCGGCTCGGGGAGCTGTTTTTT.

The chain combines TRBV25-1 with TRBJ1-6, with D maybe TRBD1 (6 bases). Germline-derived CDR1 and CDR2 are MGHDK and SYGVNS. Trimming stripped 4 bases from V and 5 bases from J, with 21 bases between. This CDR3 has 18 amino acids. As DNA, the CDR3 is TGTGCCAGCAGTGGTTTTACTGGGGGGGCTGGAAATAATTCACCCCTCCACTTT. It encodes CASSGFTGGAGNNSPLHF.

This sequence joins TRBV5-4 and TRBJ2-1; TRBD2 agrees at 12 bases. Per the germline V gene, CDR1 is SGHNT and CDR2 is YYREEE (reference sequence). This CDR3 comprises 19 residues. V shed 4 bases and J 1 base; nucleotides not matched to a gene: 12. The chain's CDR3 is CASSAGLLAGGGSYNEQFF. CDR3 nucleotide sequence: TGTGCCAGCAGCGCCGGACTACTAGCGGGGGGTGGGTCCTACAATGAGCAGTTCTTC.

This chain joins TRBV15 and TRBJ2-5; D is possibly TRBD2 (5 bases). Germline V gives CDR1 LNHNV, CDR2 YYDKDF (reference sequence). The CDR3 is 14 residues long. Trimming cost V 0 bases and J 0 bases, with 5 bases left between them. The CDR3 is CATSRERDQETQYF. The CDR3 nucleotides read TGTGCCACCAGCAGAGAGCGGGACCAAGAGACCCAGTACTTC. Filled out from reference TRBV15 and TRBJ2-5, the complete variable domain reads DAMVIQNPRYQVTQFGKPVTLSCSQTLNHNVMYWYQQKSSQAPKLLFHYYDKDFNNEADTPDNFQSRRPNTSFCFLDIRSPGLGDTAMYLCATSRERDQETQYFGPGTRLLVL.

The rearrangement uses TRBV7-9 and TRBJ2-5; TRBD1 is a possible D gene (5 bases). Germline CDR1 reads SEHNR; CDR2 reads FQNEAQ (reference sequence). Trimming left V 5 bases short and J 4 bases short, with 20 bases between. The CDR3 consists of 16 residues. The chain's CDR3 is CASSPLGGAEGETQYF. The CDR3 DNA sequence: TGTGCCAGCAGCCCCCTGGGTGGGGCAGAAGGAGAGACCCAGTACTTC.

J is TRBJ1-2 and V is TRBV4-3, with 7 nucleotides matching TRBD1. V was clipped by 1 base and J by 4 bases; unmatched bases: 6. Germline V lookup: CDR1 LGHNA, CDR2 YSLEER. This CDR3 has 15 residues. CDR3 protein: CASSQVRDSRYGYTF. The CDR3 coding sequence is TGCGCCAGCAGCCAAGTTAGGGACAGCCGCTATGGCTACACCTTC.

V gene TRBV12-2 combines with J gene TRBJ1-4; the tabulated D call, TRBD1, remains unverified against the DNA. TRBV12-2 is a known pseudogene. The CDR3 has 14 residues. DNA for the CDR3: TGTGCAAGTCGCTTAGGACAGATTAATGAAAAACTGTTTTTT. Translating it yields CASRLGQINEKLFF.

The gene calls are TRBV29-1 and TRBJ2-1, with 9 bases that match TRBD2. The germline V gene encodes CDR1 SQVTM and CDR2 ANQGSEA. The length of the CDR3 is 13 residues. CDR3: CIPRGGGRDEQFF. CDR3 in DNA: TGCATCCCCCGCGGGGGGGGGCGGGATGAGCAGTTCTTC.

The genes are TRBV4-1 and TRBJ2-7; tentatively, D is TRBD1 (6 bases). The CDR3 covers 15 residues. CDR1 and CDR2 (germline): MGHRA, YSYEKL. V lost 0 bases to trimming and J lost 6 bases, with 15 bases between them. The CDR3 protein is CASSQEGTYLSEQYF. As DNA, the CDR3 is TGCGCCAGCAGCCAAGAAGGGACATATCTGAGCGAGCAGTACTTC.

This sequence joins TRBV6-5 and TRBJ1-2, with TRBD1 matching over 7 bases. The V gene's germline CDR1 is MNHEY and CDR2 SVGAGI. The ends lost 5 bases at V and 1 base at J; junction bases unmatched: 7. The CDR3 loop spans 15 amino acids. Here the CDR3 reads CASSPGTAINYGYTF. CDR3 nucleotides: TGTGCCAGCAGTCCCGGGACAGCTATTAACTATGGCTACACCTTC.

The gene calls are TRBV11-2 and TRBJ1-4; D unclear. The CDR3 is 14 amino acids. The germline V gene has CDR1 SGHAT and CDR2 FQNNGV. V dropped 2 bases and J dropped 7 bases, with 11 bases sitting between them. The CDR3, as DNA: TGTGCCAGCAGCTTAACCCCCACAAGTGAAAAACTGTTTTTT. Protein: CASSLTPTSEKLFF.

The chain is built from TRBV29-1 and TRBJ2-7, with TRBD1 identical over 10 bases. Germline V CDR1 and CDR2: SQVTM, ANQGSEA. The V and J ends lost 5 bases and 8 bases, in that order; junction bases with no gene match: 3. The CDR3 has 11 residues. CDR3 in amino acids: CSVWGQGKQYF. The CDR3 bases are TGCAGCGTTTGGGGACAGGGGAAGCAGTACTTC.

The chain carries TRBV7-9 and TRBJ1-1; 9 positions agree with TRBD1. The V gene's germline CDR1 is SEHNR and CDR2 FQNEAQ (reference sequence). Trimming removed 5 bases from V and 1 base from J; junction bases left unmatched: 5. This CDR3 has 15 residues. CDR3 in amino acids: CASSRGTGRNTEAFF. In nucleotides, the CDR3 is TGTGCCAGCAGCCGTGGGACAGGGAGGAACACTGAAGCTTTCTTT.

As DNA, the CDR3 is TGCGCCAGCAGCCCCGTCTCCAGGGGATATACTGAAGCTTTCTTT. This sequence encodes CASSPVSRGYTEAFF. The chain recombines TRBV4-3 with TRBJ1-1, with D perhaps matching TRBD1 (6 bases). The CDR3 spans 15 residues. Germline V gene data show CDR1 as LGHNA and CDR2 as YSLEER. V gave up 4 bases and J gave up 5 bases, with 17 bases separating them.

V gene TRBV5-5 combines with J gene TRBJ2-3, with D perhaps TRBD2 (5 bases). Germline V lookup: CDR1 SGHKS, CDR2 YYEKEE (reference sequence). V was trimmed by 4 bases and J by 2 bases, leaving 17 bases between them. The CDR3 length is 16 residues. The CDR3 region has the DNA TGTGCCAGCAGCCCTATGCCGGAGGCATACACAGATACGCAGTATTTT. The encoded protein is CASSPMPEAYTDTQYF.

The chain links TRBV5-1 to TRBJ2-3, with TRBD1 matching 8 bases. After removal of 0 bases from V and 2 bases from J, the junction contained 8 bases not matched to a gene. This CDR3 is 17 amino acids long. CDR1 is SGHRS and CDR2 is YFSETQ in the germline V gene. Here the CDR3 DNA reads TGCGCCAGCAGCTTGGCAAGGACAGGGCCACACACAGATACGCAGTATTTT. Translation: CASSLARTGPHTDTQYF.

CDR3 loop: CASSLYPGTGSEKLFF. CDR3 nucleotide sequence: TGTGCCAGCAGCTTATATCCCGGGACAGGGTCCGAAAAACTGTTTTTT. The chain is built from TRBV7-2 and TRBJ1-4; 9 nucleotides align to TRBD1. V was clipped by 2 bases and J by 8 bases; unmatched bases: 9. The germline CDR1 and CDR2 sequences are SGHTA and FQGNSA. The CDR3 totals 16 residues. The full variable domain, with the rest looked up from reference TRBV7-2 and TRBJ1-4, is GAGVSQSPSNKVTEKGKDVELRCDPISGHTALYWYRQSLGQGLEFLIYFQGNSAPDKSGLPSDRFSAERTGGSVSTLTIQRTQQEDSAVYLCASSLYPGTGSEKLFFGSGTQLSVL.

The chain has TRBV6-5 and TRBJ1-2; weak D call: TRBD1 (6 bases). V lost 6 bases and J lost 1, with 9 bases in between. Germline-derived CDR1 and CDR2 are MNHEY and SVGAGI. The CDR3 is 13 residues long. CDR3 protein: CASRSQGNYGYTF. The CDR3 DNA reads TGTGCCAGCAGGTCACAGGGTAACTATGGCTACACCTTC.

This chain links TRBV15 with TRBJ1-2; no firm D call. CDR1 and CDR2 (germline): LNHNV, YYDKDF (reference sequence). With 8 bases removed from V and 4 bases from J, the gap between germline ends came to 11 bases. The CDR3 runs 12 residues. The CDR3 here is CATSGGSYGYTF. CDR3 sequence (DNA): TGTGCCACCTCAGGCGGGAGCTATGGCTACACCTTC.

The chain has TRBV6-6 and TRBJ2-1, with TRBD2 as a possible D gene (6 bases). In germline, CDR1 is MNHNY, CDR2 SVGAGI (reference sequence). The CDR3 runs 12 residues. The chain's CDR3 is CAGGARYNEQFF. The CDR3 nucleotides read TGTGCGGGGGGAGCCCGCTACAATGAGCAGTTCTTC.

The V and J genes are TRBV9 and TRBJ1-2; the D gene is possibly TRBD1 (6 bases). Germline V lookup: CDR1 SGDLS, CDR2 YYNGEE. The CDR3 totals 14 residues. V was cut by 0 bases and J by 4 bases, with 10 bases left in between. The chain's CDR3 is CASSVGQGPYGYTF. Here the CDR3 DNA reads TGTGCCAGCAGCGTAGGGCAGGGGCCCTATGGCTACACCTTC.

The chain carries TRBV27 and TRBJ1-5; 11 bases fit TRBD1. Losses at the gene ends were 8 bases for V and 5 bases for J; bases not matched to a gene: 8. CDR3 length: 15 amino acids. Germline assignment: CDR1 MNHEY and CDR2 SMNVEV (reference sequence). As DNA, the CDR3 is TGTGCCAGCTCCGCCGGGACAGGGGGTGATCAGCCCCAGCATTTT. Its protein product is CASSAGTGGDQPQHF.

The V call is TRBV5-1, the J call TRBJ2-2; 11 bases are shared with TRBD2. CDR1 is SGHRS, CDR2 YFSETQ, per germline. The V and J ends lost 4 bases and 0 bases, in that order; junction bases with no gene match: 5. The CDR3 consists of 17 residues. The CDR3 DNA is TGCGCCAGCAGCCTCAATAGCGGGGGGGCGAACACCGGGGAGCTGTTTTTT. It translates to CASSLNSGGANTGELFF. Together with reference TRBV5-1 and TRBJ2-2, the CDR3 gives the full variable domain: KAGVTQTPRYLIKTRGQQVTLSCSPISGHRSVSWYQQTPGQGLQFLFEYFSETQRNKGNFPGRFSGRQFSNSRSEMNVSTLELGDSALYLCASSLNSGGANTGELFFGEGSRLTVL.

V usage is TRBV7-9 and J usage is TRBJ2-7; tentatively, D is TRBD2 (5 bases). Looked up from germline, CDR1 is SEHNR and CDR2 is FQNEAQ (reference sequence). The CDR3 is made up of 15 amino acids. V lost 5 bases to trimming and J lost 6 bases, with 20 bases between them. The CDR3 sequence is CASSLPGNSVAEQYF. The CDR3 nucleotides are TGTGCCAGCAGCCTCCCGGGAAACAGTGTGGCCGAGCAGTACTTC. The full variable domain, in which reference TRBV7-9 and TRBJ2-7 provide the parts outside the CDR3, is DTGVSQNPRHKITKRGQNVTFRCDPISEHNRLYWYRQTLGQGPEFLTYFQNEAQLEKSRLLSDRFSAERPKGSFSTLEIQRTEQGDSAMYLCASSLPGNSVAEQYFGPGTRLTVT.

V gene TRBV28 combines with J gene TRBJ2-7, with a possible D match to TRBD2 (5 bases). CDR1 is MDHEN and CDR2 is SYDVKM in the germline V gene. This CDR3 is 13 amino acids long. Trimming left V 2 bases short and J 5 bases short, with 10 bases between. The CDR3 protein is CASSLEYGDEQYF. The CDR3 coding sequence is TGTGCCAGCAGTTTAGAGTACGGGGACGAGCAGTACTTC.

The V and J genes are TRBV9 and TRBJ2-1, with a tentative D call TRBD2 (5 bases). V lost 4 bases and J 6 bases, leaving 11 bases between the germline ends. Per germline, CDR1 SGDLS and CDR2 YYNGEE. The length of the CDR3 is 13 residues. The CDR3, as DNA: TGTGCCAGCAGCTCCCTACTAGGCAATGAGCAGTTCTTC. Translated: CASSSLLGNEQFF.